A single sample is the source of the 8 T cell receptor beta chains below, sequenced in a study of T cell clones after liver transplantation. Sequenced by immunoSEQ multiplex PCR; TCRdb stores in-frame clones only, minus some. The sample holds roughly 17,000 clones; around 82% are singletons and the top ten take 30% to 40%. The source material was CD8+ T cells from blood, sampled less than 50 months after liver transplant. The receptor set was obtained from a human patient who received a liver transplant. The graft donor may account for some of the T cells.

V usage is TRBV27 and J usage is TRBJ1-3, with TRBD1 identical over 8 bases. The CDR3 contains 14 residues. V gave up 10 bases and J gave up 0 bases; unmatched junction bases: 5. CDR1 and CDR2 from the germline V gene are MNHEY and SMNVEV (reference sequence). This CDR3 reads CAITGGSSGNTIYF. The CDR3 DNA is TGTGCCATCACAGGGGGTAGCTCTGGAAACACCATATATTTT.

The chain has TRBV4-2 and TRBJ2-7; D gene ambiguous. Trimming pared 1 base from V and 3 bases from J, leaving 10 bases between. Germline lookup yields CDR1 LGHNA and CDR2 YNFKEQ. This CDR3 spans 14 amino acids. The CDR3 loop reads CASSQVGRSYEQYF. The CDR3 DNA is TGTGCCAGCAGCCAAGTTGGCAGGAGCTACGAGCAGTACTTC.

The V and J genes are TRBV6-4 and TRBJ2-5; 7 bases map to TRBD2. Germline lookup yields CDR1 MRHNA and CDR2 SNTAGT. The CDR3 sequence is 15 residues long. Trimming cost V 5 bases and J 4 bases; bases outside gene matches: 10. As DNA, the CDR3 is TGTGCCAGCAGTCCCCACCGGGGGGAAGGAGAGACCCAGTACTTC. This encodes CASSPHRGEGETQYF.

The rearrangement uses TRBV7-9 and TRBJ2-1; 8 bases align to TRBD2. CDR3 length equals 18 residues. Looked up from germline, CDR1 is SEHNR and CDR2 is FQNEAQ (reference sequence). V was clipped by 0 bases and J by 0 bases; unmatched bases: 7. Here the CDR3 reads CASSLAISGDDSYNEQFF. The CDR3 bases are TGTGCCAGCAGCTTAGCGATTAGCGGGGACGACTCCTACAATGAGCAGTTCTTC.

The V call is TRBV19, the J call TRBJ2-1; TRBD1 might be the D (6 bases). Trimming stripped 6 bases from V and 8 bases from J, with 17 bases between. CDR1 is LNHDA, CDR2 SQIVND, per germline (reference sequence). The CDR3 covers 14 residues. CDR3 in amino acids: CASSLLRGIDEQFF. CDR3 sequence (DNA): TGTGCCAGTAGCTTACTGAGGGGGATCGATGAGCAGTTCTTC.

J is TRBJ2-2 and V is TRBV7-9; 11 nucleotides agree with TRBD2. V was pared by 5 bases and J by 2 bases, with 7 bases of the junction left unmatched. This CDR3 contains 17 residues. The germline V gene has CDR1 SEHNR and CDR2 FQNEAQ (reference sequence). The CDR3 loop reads CASSPQTSGGNTGELFF. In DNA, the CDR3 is TGTGCCAGCAGCCCCCAAACTAGCGGGGGTAACACCGGGGAGCTGTTTTTT.

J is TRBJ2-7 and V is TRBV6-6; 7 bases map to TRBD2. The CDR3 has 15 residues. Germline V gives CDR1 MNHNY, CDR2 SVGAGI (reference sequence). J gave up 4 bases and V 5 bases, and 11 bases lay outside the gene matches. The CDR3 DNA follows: TGTGCCAGCAGTGCGTTCCAGCGGGATATGTACGAGCAGTACTTC. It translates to CASSAFQRDMYEQYF.

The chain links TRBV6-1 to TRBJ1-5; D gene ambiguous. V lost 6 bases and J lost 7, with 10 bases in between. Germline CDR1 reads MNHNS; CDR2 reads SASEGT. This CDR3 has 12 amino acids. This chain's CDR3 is CASRWSGQPQHF. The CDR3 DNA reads TGTGCCAGCAGGTGGAGCGGGCAGCCCCAGCATTTT.